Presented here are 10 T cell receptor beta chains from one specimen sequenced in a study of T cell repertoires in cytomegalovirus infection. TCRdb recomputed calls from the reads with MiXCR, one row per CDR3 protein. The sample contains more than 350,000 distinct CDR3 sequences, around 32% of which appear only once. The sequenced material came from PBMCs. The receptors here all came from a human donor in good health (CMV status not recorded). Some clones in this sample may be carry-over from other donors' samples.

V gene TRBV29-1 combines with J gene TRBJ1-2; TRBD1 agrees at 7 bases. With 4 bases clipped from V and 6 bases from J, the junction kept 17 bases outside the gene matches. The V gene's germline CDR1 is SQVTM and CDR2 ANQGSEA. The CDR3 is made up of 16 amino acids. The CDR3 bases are TGCAGCGTTGGGGTAGCCGACAGGGTCGTTTCAGATGGCTACACCTTC. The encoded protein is CSVGVADRVVSDGYTF.

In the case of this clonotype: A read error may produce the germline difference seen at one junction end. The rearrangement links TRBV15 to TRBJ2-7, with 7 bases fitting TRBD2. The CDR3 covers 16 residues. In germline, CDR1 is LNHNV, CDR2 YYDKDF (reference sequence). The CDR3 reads CATSRGGGSSSYEKYF. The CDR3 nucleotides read TGTGCCACCAGCAGAGGGGGGGGGTCCTCCTCCTACGAGAAGTACTTC.

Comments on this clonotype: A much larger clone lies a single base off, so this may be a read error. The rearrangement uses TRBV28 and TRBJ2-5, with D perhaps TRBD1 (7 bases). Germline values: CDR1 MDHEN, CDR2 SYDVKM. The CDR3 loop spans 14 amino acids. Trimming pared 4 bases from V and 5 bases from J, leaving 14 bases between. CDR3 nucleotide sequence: TGTGCCAGCAGTTCAGGGGGGTTTGTGGAGACCCAGTACTTC. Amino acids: CASSSGGFVETQYF.

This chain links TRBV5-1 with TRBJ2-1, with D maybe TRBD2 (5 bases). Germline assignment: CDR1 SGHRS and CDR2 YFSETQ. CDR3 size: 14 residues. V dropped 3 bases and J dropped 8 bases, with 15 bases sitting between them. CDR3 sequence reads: CASSSGGGGDEQFF. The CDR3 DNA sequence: TGCGCCAGCAGCTCTGGAGGAGGTGGGGATGAGCAGTTCTTC.

For the CDR3, the DNA is TGCAGTGCCGCCTCGAGTCCCGGGGAGCTGTTTTTT. Translated: CSAASSPGELFF. This sequence joins TRBV20-1 and TRBJ2-2, with D unresolved. The CDR3 is 12 residues long. Trimming stripped 6 bases from V and 6 bases from J, with 11 bases between. CDR1 and CDR2 from the germline V gene are DFQATT and SNEGSKA (reference sequence).

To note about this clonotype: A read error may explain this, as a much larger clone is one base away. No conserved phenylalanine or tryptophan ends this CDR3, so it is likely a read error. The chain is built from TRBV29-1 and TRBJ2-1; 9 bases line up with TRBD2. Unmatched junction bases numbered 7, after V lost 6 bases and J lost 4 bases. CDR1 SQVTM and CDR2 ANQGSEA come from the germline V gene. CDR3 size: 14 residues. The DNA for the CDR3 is TGCAGCGTCGACCTAGCGGGGATTTACAATGAGCAGTTCTTA. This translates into CSVDLAGIYNEQFL.

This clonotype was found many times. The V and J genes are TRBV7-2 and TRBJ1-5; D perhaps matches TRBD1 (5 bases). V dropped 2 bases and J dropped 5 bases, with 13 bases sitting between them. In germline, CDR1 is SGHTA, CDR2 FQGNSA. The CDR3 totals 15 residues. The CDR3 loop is CASSLRQGWDQPQHF. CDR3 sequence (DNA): TGTGCCAGCAGCTTACGGCAGGGATGGGATCAGCCCCAGCATTTT.

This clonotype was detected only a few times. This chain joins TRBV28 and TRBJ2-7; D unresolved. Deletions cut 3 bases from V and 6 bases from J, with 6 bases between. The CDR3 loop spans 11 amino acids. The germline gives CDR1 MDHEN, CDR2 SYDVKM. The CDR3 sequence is CASSLAAEQYF. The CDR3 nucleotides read TGTGCCAGCAGTTTGGCAGCCGAGCAGTACTTC.

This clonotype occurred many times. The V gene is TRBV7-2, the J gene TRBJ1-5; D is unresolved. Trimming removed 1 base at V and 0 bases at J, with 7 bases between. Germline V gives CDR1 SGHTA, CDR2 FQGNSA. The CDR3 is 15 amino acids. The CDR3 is CASSLGQLSNQPQHF. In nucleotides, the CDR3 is TGTGCCAGCAGCTTAGGGCAGCTTAGCAATCAGCCCCAGCATTTT. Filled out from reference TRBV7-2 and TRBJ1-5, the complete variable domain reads GAGVSQSPSNKVTEKGKDVELRCDPISGHTALYWYRQSLGQGLEFLIYFQGNSAPDKSGLPSDRFSAERTGGSVSTLTIQRTQQEDSAVYLCASSLGQLSNQPQHFGDGTRLSIL.

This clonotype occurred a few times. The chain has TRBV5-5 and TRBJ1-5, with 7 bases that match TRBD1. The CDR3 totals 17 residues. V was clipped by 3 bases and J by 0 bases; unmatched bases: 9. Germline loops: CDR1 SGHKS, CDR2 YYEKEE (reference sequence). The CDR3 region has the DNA TGTGCCAGCAGCTCTGTCTACAGGGGAGATAGCAATCAGCCCCAGCATTTT. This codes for CASSSVYRGDSNQPQHF.